This TCR beta chain emerged from a study of T cells in Graves' hyperthyroidism and ophthalmopathy. Study context: The blood sample was taken at first diagnosis, before treatment began. Points from the study as a whole: Blood also held most thyroid clonotypes expanded beyond 0.001.

The CDR3 length is 14 residues. V shed 1 base, J shed 6 bases, and the junction held 5 bases outside the gene matches. Germline V gene sequence: CDR1 SGHTA, CDR2 FQGNSA. Hyperthyroidism of Graves' type that showed no ophthalmopathy progression within 18 months was stable. PBMCs stemmed from around 10 ml fresh peripheral blood. Template material for amplifying TCR beta CDR3 regions consisted of RNA transcripts. First-round RT-PCR targeting the TCR CDR3 was performed with the HTBI primer set. Via MiXCR, TCRdb re-called the multiplex PCR reads, giving one row per CDR3 protein. The top ten clones hold about 9% of a sample with hundreds of thousands of distinct CDR3 sequences, around 39% of them seen once. Note on this clonotype: What it recognizes is unknown.

The source is a man aged 18 to 35 with Graves' hyperthyroidism. The chain employs TRBV7-2 and TRBJ2-7, with 8 nucleotides matching TRBD1. Sequencing was performed on blood. CDR3 amino acids: CASSLGTGPTEQYF. In DNA form, the CDR3 reads TGTGCCAGCAGCTTAGGGACAGGGCCTACCGAGCAGTACTTC.